Reported below is one TCR beta chain. The target antigen is unknown. This entry comes from a study of identical twins. Overall study findings and caveats: Shared out-of-frame alpha sequences (those common to twins) showed excess low generation probability.

TCRdb re-called the 5' RACE reads through MiXCR, storing one row per CDR3 protein. The sample lists 350,000 to 450,000 distinct CDR3 sequences; about 18% were seen once. CDR3 size: 13 residues. Germline V gene data show CDR1 as LGHDT and CDR2 as YNNKEL (reference sequence). Trimming took off 6 bases at V and 6 bases at J, with 12 bases between the two ends. Material for sequencing was naive T cells sorted from blood. This TCR came from a man aged 45-65 years in good health. J is TRBJ2-1 and V is TRBV3-1; possible D gene TRBD2, 5 bases. CDR3 in DNA: TGTGCCAGCAGACGAGGGAACTCCAATGAGCAGTTCTTC. This translates into CASRRGNSNEQFF.